The 21 T cell receptor beta chains below come from one sample, sequenced in a study of shared clonotypes between healthy human individuals. Terminally differentiated effector memory CD45RA+ cells were excluded from the naive CD8 cells, which were CD45RO-negative and positively selected for CCR7. TCRdb's copy holds only in-frame clones and misses some; the assay was immunoSEQ multiplex PCR. The sample contains approximately 1.9 million clones, around 95% of which appear only once. The sequencing input was naive CD8+ T cells from PBMCs. These receptors all stem from a man aged 18 to 29 in good health. Some clones in this sample may be carry-over from other donors' samples.

The rearrangement links TRBV27 to TRBJ2-7; 13 bases are shared with TRBD2. J lost 3 bases, V lost 0 bases, and 20 bases had no gene match. CDR1 and CDR2 (germline): MNHEY, SMNVEV (reference sequence). This CDR3 has 22 residues. The CDR3 DNA sequence: TGTGCCAGCAGTTTATCCCCGGCAGGGGAGCAACTAGCGGGAGGGACGATCTACGAGCAGTACTTC. Translated: CASSLSPAGEQLAGGTIYEQYF.

The chain has TRBV5-1 and TRBJ2-1, with D possibly being TRBD2 (5 bases). The CDR3 is 14 residues long. CDR1 is SGHRS, CDR2 YFSETQ, per germline. Trimming cost V 4 bases and J 2 bases, with 10 bases left between them. The CDR3 reads CASSPAGTYNEQFF. As DNA, the CDR3 is TGCGCCAGCAGCCCTGCCGGGACCTACAATGAGCAGTTCTTC. Supplemented by reference TRBV5-1 and TRBJ2-1, the full variable domain reads KAGVTQTPRYLIKTRGQQVTLSCSPISGHRSVSWYQQTPGQGLQFLFEYFSETQRNKGNFPGRFSGRQFSNSRSEMNVSTLELGDSALYLCASSPAGTYNEQFFGPGTRLTVL.

V usage is TRBV7-9 and J usage is TRBJ2-7; 8 bases align to TRBD1. CDR1 and CDR2 from the germline V gene are SEHNR and FQNEAQ (reference sequence). The CDR3 runs 15 residues. The junction had 7 bases not matched to a gene; V was cut back by 3 bases and J by 3 bases. Here the CDR3 reads CASSFTGGKDYEQYF. CDR3 DNA: TGTGCCAGCAGCTTTACAGGGGGGAAAGACTACGAGCAGTACTTC.

The sample holds one count of this clone. The chain combines TRBV28 with TRBJ2-7; D is ambiguous. CDR1 is MDHEN and CDR2 is SYDVKM in the germline V gene. The CDR3 runs 13 residues. The V and J ends lost 6 bases and 6 bases respectively, with 15 bases between them. Here the CDR3 reads CASREDPMSEQYF. CDR3 coding DNA: TGTGCCAGCAGAGAGGATCCCATGTCCGAGCAGTACTTC.

The V call is TRBV19, the J call TRBJ2-1; 9 bases fit TRBD1. The CDR3 runs 18 residues. Unmatched junction bases numbered 16, after V lost 6 bases and J lost 4 bases. The V gene's germline CDR1 is LNHDA and CDR2 SQIVND (reference sequence). The chain's CDR3 is CASSRDRVLTQPYNEQFF. The CDR3 coding sequence is TGTGCCAGTAGCAGGGACAGGGTGTTAACCCAACCGTACAATGAGCAGTTCTTC.

The CDR3 DNA is TGTGCCAGCAGTGAAGGGACAATGAGCAATCAGCCCCAGCATTTT. Encoded protein: CASSEGTMSNQPQHF. The J gene is TRBJ1-5, the V gene TRBV2; maybe TRBD1 (5 bases). Between the trimmed V and J ends, which lost 1 base and 1 base, there was a span of 8 bases. Germline values: CDR1 SNHLY, CDR2 FYNNEI. The CDR3 runs 15 residues.

The genes are TRBV11-2 and TRBJ2-3, with 11 nucleotides matching TRBD2. The V gene's germline CDR1 is SGHAT and CDR2 FQNNGV. V lost 7 bases and J lost 5; bases outside the gene matches: 11. The CDR3 contains 16 residues. Here the CDR3 reads CASTPLSGRAIDTQYF. CDR3 nucleotides: TGTGCCAGCACCCCCCTTAGCGGGAGGGCCATAGATACGCAGTATTTT.

The rearrangement joins TRBV11-2 to TRBJ2-7; TRBD2 is a possible D gene (6 bases). The CDR3 covers 14 residues. CDR1 is SGHAT, CDR2 FQNNGV, per germline. V lost 0 bases, J lost 4 bases, and 10 bases lay in between. CDR3 DNA sequence: TGTGCCAGCAGCTTAGAAGGGGAGGCGTACGAGCAGTACTTC. As protein: CASSLEGEAYEQYF.

The J gene is TRBJ1-2, the V gene TRBV7-9; D is unclear. The CDR3 is made up of 14 amino acids. Germline V CDR1 and CDR2: SEHNR, FQNEAQ (reference sequence). Deletions cut 5 bases from V and 5 bases from J, with 15 bases between. The chain's CDR3 is CASSPTSGGYGYTF. CDR3 bases: TGTGCCAGCAGCCCTACTAGTGGCGGTTATGGCTACACCTTC.

The V gene is TRBV21-1, the J gene TRBJ1-2. TRBV21-1 is listed as a pseudogene. The CDR3 sequence is 13 residues long. The DNA for the CDR3 is TGTGCCAGCAGCGCCACGGTGGGGGGTGGCTACACCTTC. Its translation is CASSATVGGGYTF.

The V gene is TRBV27, the J gene TRBJ2-2; no firm D call. The CDR3 is made up of 14 amino acids. Per germline, CDR1 MNHEY and CDR2 SMNVEV (reference sequence). The ends were cut back, 3 bases at V and 0 bases at J, with 5 bases in the middle. The DNA of the CDR3 is TGTGCCAGCAGTTTTATGTCGAACACCGGGGAGCTGTTTTTT. Its translation: CASSFMSNTGELFF.

This clone appeared a single time. The chain has TRBV7-8 and TRBJ2-2; TRBD2 aligns across 13 bases. The trim removed 1 base at V and 3 bases at J, leaving 2 bases unmatched. Germline CDR1 SGHVS, CDR2 FQNEAQ. The CDR3 is 17 amino acids. The CDR3 sequence is CASSLGTSGSDTGELFF. In DNA form, the CDR3 reads TGTGCCAGCAGCTTAGGGACTAGCGGGAGCGACACCGGGGAGCTGTTTTTT.

This clone was counted a single time. This chain links TRBV9 with TRBJ1-1, with a possible D match to TRBD1 (5 bases). The germline CDR1 and CDR2 sequences are SGDLS and YYNGEE. Trimming removed 4 bases at V and 7 bases at J, with 20 bases between. This CDR3 is built from 15 residues. The CDR3: CASSPSSRAAYEAFF. In DNA form, the CDR3 reads TGTGCCAGCAGCCCGTCCTCCAGGGCAGCATATGAAGCTTTCTTT. Using reference TRBV9 and TRBJ1-1 for the parts outside the CDR3, the full variable domain is DSGVTQTPKHLITATGQRVTLRCSPRSGDLSVYWYQQSLDQGLQFLIQYYNGEERAKGNILERFSAQQFPDLHSELNLSSLELGDSALYFCASSPSSRAAYEAFFGQGTRLTVV.

The V gene is TRBV4-2, the J gene TRBJ2-1, with D hard to call. CDR3 length equals 14 residues. Trimming cost V 1 base and J 0 bases, with 4 bases left between them. The V gene's germline CDR1 is LGHNA and CDR2 YNFKEQ. CDR3 DNA: TGTGCCAGCAGCCAAGGAAGCTCCTACAATGAGCAGTTCTTC. Translated: CASSQGSSYNEQFF.

J is TRBJ2-1 and V is TRBV7-8; D may be TRBD2 (6 bases). With 4 bases removed from V and 4 bases from J, the gap between germline ends came to 14 bases. The germline gives CDR1 SGHVS, CDR2 FQNEAQ. The CDR3 is 15 residues long. The chain's CDR3 is CASSSNSGLYNEQFF. The CDR3 DNA reads TGTGCCAGCAGCTCCAACAGCGGGCTATACAATGAGCAGTTCTTC.

Remarks on this clone: This sample also contains other DNA sequences that code for the same CDR3. The chain carries TRBV7-9 and TRBJ1-1; D not resolved. Trimming removed 0 bases at V and 4 bases at J, with 6 bases between. Germline loops: CDR1 SEHNR, CDR2 FQNEAQ (reference sequence). This CDR3 has 13 residues. As DNA, the CDR3 is TGTGCCAGCAGCTTAGCTCGGGGCACTGAAGCTTTCTTT. Its translation is CASSLARGTEAFF.

The V call is TRBV5-1, the J call TRBJ2-2, with a tentative D call TRBD2 (6 bases). The V end lost 5 bases, the J end lost 0 bases, and 11 bases lay between the germline ends. This CDR3 spans 15 amino acids. Germline V gene lookup returns CDR1 SGHRS and CDR2 YFSETQ. The CDR3 DNA reads as TGCGCCAGCAGAAGTAGCGGAGCGAACACCGGGGAGCTGTTTTTT. Translation: CASRSSGANTGELFF.

This clone was detected once. V is TRBV6-1 and J is TRBJ2-2; the D is unclear. The CDR3 covers 14 residues. Germline V CDR1 and CDR2: MNHNS, SASEGT. The V and J ends lost 10 bases and 6 bases respectively, with 18 bases between them. The CDR3, as DNA: TGTGCCACCTTTCTAGGAACTCGCGCCGGGGAGCTGTTTTTT. As protein: CATFLGTRAGELFF.

The chain joins TRBV19 to TRBJ2-7; D remains ambiguous. Germline V lookup: CDR1 LNHDA, CDR2 SQIVND (reference sequence). The CDR3 contains 12 residues. Between the trimmed V and J ends, which lost 7 bases and 6 bases, there was a span of 13 bases. The CDR3 DNA sequence: TGTGCCAGTACTATCGACGGCCGCGAGCAGTACTTC. Translating gives CASTIDGREQYF.

The V and J genes are TRBV4-2 and TRBJ2-7, with TRBD1 matching 7 bases. With V trimmed by 1 base and J by 4 bases, 7 bases remained unmatched. This CDR3 region has 15 residues. Germline CDR1 and CDR2: LGHNA and YNFKEQ. Here the CDR3 reads CASSQGWGTAYEQYF. CDR3 coding DNA: TGTGCCAGCAGCCAAGGATGGGGGACAGCTTACGAGCAGTACTTC.

This rearrangement joins TRBV29-1 to TRBJ2-5, with 8 bases that match TRBD1. In germline, CDR1 is SQVTM, CDR2 ANQGSEA. This CDR3 contains 15 residues. V shed 6 bases, J shed 2 bases, and the junction held 11 bases outside the gene matches. The CDR3 sequence: CSVGTRGPRQETQYF. For the CDR3, the DNA is TGCAGCGTCGGAACCAGGGGGCCGAGGCAAGAGACCCAGTACTTC.